The entry below describes one T cell receptor beta chain. The data stem from a study of T cell changes during pregnancy in multiple sclerosis. Trimming cost V 0 bases and J 4 bases, with 12 bases left between them. Germline V gives CDR1 ENHRY, CDR2 SYGVKD. There are 15 residues in the CDR3. Clones were read by immunoSEQ multiplex PCR, and TCRdb kept only the in-frame ones, dropping some. The table records under 55,000 clones, about 90% of them present only once. The input for sequencing was CD8+ T cells from peripheral blood mononuclear cells, taken after pregnancy. This clonotype originated in a female donor with multiple sclerosis, enrolled in a pregnancy study. The V call is TRBV10-3, the J call TRBJ2-5; D might be TRBD1 (5 bases). The CDR3 bases are TGTGCCATCAGTGAGTCTCCCAGGGCTGGAGAGACCCAGTACTTC. Translated, it gives CAISESPRAGETQYF.